The 4 T cell receptor beta chains listed next were all sequenced from one sample in a study of breast tumors, draining lymph nodes, adjacent tissues. TCRdb reprocessed the multiplex PCR reads via MiXCR and lists one record per CDR3 protein. The sample has hundreds of thousands of distinct CDR3 sequences, about 30% seen once. Axillary draining lymph nodes of breast cancer patients supplied the node samples. What was sequenced was axillary lymph node tissue. Receptors originate from a female donor with breast cancer. Some clones in this sample may be carry-over from other donors' samples.

With regard to this clonotype: Being one base from a much bigger clone, this may be a read error. Since no conserved phenylalanine or tryptophan closes the CDR3, a read error is the likely cause. The rearrangement joins TRBV18 to TRBJ2-3; tentatively, D is TRBD1 (6 bases). The length of the CDR3 is 13 residues. V was pared by 4 bases and J by 7 bases, with 12 bases between. The germline gives CDR1 KGHSH, CDR2 LQKENI. The DNA of the CDR3 is TGTGCCAGCTCACTTCGGACAGCCTATACGCAGTATCTT. This sequence encodes CASSLRTAYTQYL.

In this sample, this clonotype turned up many times. The chain uses TRBV4-1 and TRBJ1-6; D is uncertain. The V gene's germline CDR1 is MGHRA and CDR2 YSYEKL. This CDR3 comprises 15 residues. V was clipped by 4 bases and J by 7 bases, with 14 bases between them. CDR3 protein: CASSPLGSRNSPLHF. In DNA form, the CDR3 reads TGCGCCAGCAGCCCGTTGGGTAGTCGAAATTCACCCCTCCACTTT.

The chain is built from TRBV19 and TRBJ1-2, with a weak D call TRBD1 (5 bases). V lost 10 bases and J lost 5, with 17 bases in between. This CDR3 contains 13 residues. Germline-derived CDR1 and CDR2 are LNHDA and SQIVND (reference sequence). CDR3 DNA: TGTGCCACCAAAGACAGCCCGTCATATGGCTACACCTTC. Translating it yields CATKDSPSYGYTF.

This clonotype was detected ten times or more. CDR3 nucleotide sequence: TGTGCCAGCAGCTGGGTACGAGATGAGCAGTTCTTC. This codes for CASSWVRDEQFF. The rearrangement links TRBV7-9 to TRBJ2-1; D unclear. The CDR3 is made up of 12 amino acids. V lost 4 bases and J 8 bases, leaving 9 bases between the germline ends. Germline V gene lookup returns CDR1 SEHNR and CDR2 FQNEAQ (reference sequence).